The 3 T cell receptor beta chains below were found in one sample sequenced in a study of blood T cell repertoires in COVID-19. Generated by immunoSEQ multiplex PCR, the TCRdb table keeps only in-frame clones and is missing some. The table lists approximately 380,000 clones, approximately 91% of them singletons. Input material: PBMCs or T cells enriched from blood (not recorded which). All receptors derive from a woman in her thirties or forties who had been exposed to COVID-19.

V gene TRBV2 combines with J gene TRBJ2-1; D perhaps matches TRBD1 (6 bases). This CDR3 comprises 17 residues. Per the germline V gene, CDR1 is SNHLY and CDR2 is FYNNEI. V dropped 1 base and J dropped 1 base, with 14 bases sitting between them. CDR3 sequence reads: CASSEVSGARSYNEQFF. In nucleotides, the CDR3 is TGTGCCAGCAGTGAAGTTTCAGGGGCCCGGTCCTACAATGAGCAGTTCTTC.

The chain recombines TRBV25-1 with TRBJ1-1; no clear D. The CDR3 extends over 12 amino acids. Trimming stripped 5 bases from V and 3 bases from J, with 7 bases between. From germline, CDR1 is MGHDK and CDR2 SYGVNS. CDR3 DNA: TGTGCCAGCAGTCGAGGGTACACTGAAGCTTTCTTT. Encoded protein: CASSRGYTEAFF. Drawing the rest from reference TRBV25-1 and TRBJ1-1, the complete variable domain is EADIYQTPRYLVIGTGKKITLECSQTMGHDKMYWYQQDPGMELHLIHYSYGVNSTEKGDLSSESTVSRIRTEHFPLTLESARPSHTSQYLCASSRGYTEAFFGQGTRLTVV.

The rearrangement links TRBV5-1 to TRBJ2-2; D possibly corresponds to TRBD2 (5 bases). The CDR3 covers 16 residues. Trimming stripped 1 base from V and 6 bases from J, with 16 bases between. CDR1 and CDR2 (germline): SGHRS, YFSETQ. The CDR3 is CASSLLGSGVSGELFF. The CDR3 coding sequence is TGCGCCAGCAGCTTGCTAGGGAGTGGTGTGTCCGGGGAGCTGTTTTTT.